This paragraph reports one T cell receptor (beta chain). The data were obtained in a study of blood T cell repertoires in COVID-19. Study context: From the United States, Italy and Spain came samples of acute and convalescent COVID-19. PBMCs, B-cell-depleted T cells, or T cells were the source of the cDNA or gDNA that made up the material.

In the study's own analysis: From reference gene primer amplification, estimates of nucleated cell counts were derived. Generated by immunoSEQ multiplex PCR, the TCRdb table keeps only in-frame clones and is missing some. The D gene and trimming were derived from the DNA, and the V and J assignments and clone size from that table. The sample lists about 230,000 clones, approximately 87% seen once, with under 3% in the top ten. Trimming took off 2 bases at V and 0 bases at J, with 13 bases between the two ends. This CDR3 spans 16 amino acids. Germline assignment: CDR1 MNHNY and CDR2 SVGAGI (reference sequence).

The source material was peripheral blood. The TCR comes from a woman in her sixties or seventies with active or convalescent COVID-19. The chain couples TRBV6-6 to TRBJ1-1; D is uncertain. CDR3 in DNA: TGTGCCAGCAGTTACCCCGATTCGACTTTGAACACTGAAGCTTTCTTT. It translates to CASSYPDSTLNTEAFF.